A single sample is the source of the 4 T cell receptor beta chains below, sequenced in a study of blood T cell repertoires in COVID-19. Assay used: immunoSEQ multiplex PCR; TCRdb lists only in-frame clones, some missing. The data contain 70,000 or so clones, more than 75% of them singletons. Sequences were obtained from peripheral blood. These receptors were obtained from a human donor in a cohort sampled during active COVID-19.

The V gene is TRBV28, the J gene TRBJ2-5, with TRBD1 as a possible D gene (6 bases). The CDR3 loop spans 16 amino acids. CDR1 is MDHEN and CDR2 is SYDVKM in the germline V gene. Trimming took off 5 bases at V and 5 bases at J, with 21 bases between the two ends. CDR3 sequence: CASSPLSSQGRETQYF. For the CDR3, the DNA is TGTGCCAGCAGTCCATTATCCTCACAGGGCCGGGAGACCCAGTACTTC.

The gene calls are TRBV3-1 (or the pseudogene TRBV3-2) and TRBJ1-3; D is perhaps TRBD1 (5 bases). V lost 0 bases and J 5 bases, leaving 14 bases between the germline ends. Germline values: CDR1 LGHDT, CDR2 YNNKEL (reference sequence). This CDR3 spans 16 amino acids. CDR3 coding DNA: TGTGCCAGCAGCCAAGATTCCGGGGGAATCAGAAACACCATATATTTT. Its protein product is CASSQDSGGIRNTIYF.

This clone came up a few times. The chain combines TRBV7-9 with TRBJ1-1; D call uncertain. CDR3 length: 13 residues. V lost 3 bases, J lost 8 bases, and 13 bases lay in between. Germline-derived CDR1 and CDR2 are SEHNR and FQNEAQ (reference sequence). The CDR3 loop is CASSFNNYHEAFF. The CDR3 coding sequence is TGTGCCAGCAGCTTTAACAACTACCACGAAGCTTTCTTT. The variable domain in full, completed from reference TRBV7-9 and TRBJ1-1, reads DTGVSQNPRHKITKRGQNVTFRCDPISEHNRLYWYRQTLGQGPEFLTYFQNEAQLEKSRLLSDRFSAERPKGSFSTLEIQRTEQGDSAMYLCASSFNNYHEAFFGQGTRLTVV.

The V gene is TRBV2, the J gene TRBJ2-7, with a weak D call TRBD2 (6 bases). This CDR3 has 14 residues. V shed 6 bases and J shed 12 bases, with 24 bases lying between them. Germline CDR1 reads SNHLY; CDR2 reads FYNNEI. CDR3 bases: TGTGCCAGCAGCCAACCCCGCGGGACGGAAGGAAGGTACTTC. Encoded protein: CASSQPRGTEGRYF.